These T cell receptor beta chains were read from a single sample in a study of graft-versus-host responses after intestinal transplantation. The data were produced by immunoSEQ multiplex PCR, yet TCRdb's version contains in-frame clones alone and is incomplete. The data contain about 97,000 clones, around 90% of them singletons. The sequenced sample was PBMCs, obtained about 450 days after intestinal transplant. All receptors derive from a human patient who received an intestinal transplant, so some T cells may come from the graft donor. Both conserved end residues are part of each CDR3. A row's size may be missing; if present it is once, few, many or a size class.

v_call	j_call	clone_size	cdr3_aa
TRBV2	TRBJ2-1	.	CASSVGRGLDNEQFF
TRBV4-1	TRBJ2-7	.	CASSPSGTGRLRGPYEQYF
TRBV7-6	TRBJ2-7	.	CASSLKGGRGSYEQYF
TRBV7-2	TRBJ2-1	.	CASSGVVGDNEQFF
TRBV6-5	TRBJ2-7	.	CASSDRGGSYEQYF
TRBV29-1	TRBJ2-4	few	CSVEGGRGADIQYF
TRBV6-1	TRBJ2-7	few	CASSEPKLYEQYF
TRBV15	TRBJ2-3	.	CATSRDPQADTQYF
TRBV5-1	TRBJ2-5	once	CASSLPSSGGEETQYF
TRBV5-5	TRBJ1-1	.	CASSPNGQGIDSAFF
TRBV25-1	TRBJ1-2	once	CASSLGGNYTF
TRBV5-1	TRBJ1-2	.	CASSSTGVYYGYTF
TRBV11-2	TRBJ2-5	.	CASSLVGSGRETQYF
TRBV13	TRBJ1-1	.	CASSPPNLNTEAFF
TRBV4-1	TRBJ2-1	.	CASSQDSAGQGAYNEQFF
TRBV7-3	TRBJ2-3	.	CASSLTDTQYF
TRBV9	TRBJ1-3	.	CASSAQRGGSGNTIYF
TRBV10-1	TRBJ2-5	.	CASSESPTGMPQYF
TRBV9	TRBJ1-1	.	CASSPIGGKGLTEAFF
TRBV10-2	TRBJ1-5	.	CASSVGMGNQPQHF
TRBV6-5	TRBJ2-3	.	CASSYGTVASDTQYF
TRBV9	TRBJ1-5	.	CASSSGGGDNQPQHF
TRBV5-1	TRBJ2-7	.	CASSLGGLSYEQYF
TRBV7-9	TRBJ2-1	once	CATGIQIANNEQFF
TRBV27	TRBJ1-1	once	CASSSPLGTEAFF
TRBV2	TRBJ1-2	.	CASSEERQIPNYGYTF
TRBV7-2	TRBJ1-2	once	CASSLSGYGYTF
TRBV10-1	TRBJ2-2	.	CASRDANTGELFF
TRBV6-1	TRBJ1-5	.	CASSEPQGPGPQHF